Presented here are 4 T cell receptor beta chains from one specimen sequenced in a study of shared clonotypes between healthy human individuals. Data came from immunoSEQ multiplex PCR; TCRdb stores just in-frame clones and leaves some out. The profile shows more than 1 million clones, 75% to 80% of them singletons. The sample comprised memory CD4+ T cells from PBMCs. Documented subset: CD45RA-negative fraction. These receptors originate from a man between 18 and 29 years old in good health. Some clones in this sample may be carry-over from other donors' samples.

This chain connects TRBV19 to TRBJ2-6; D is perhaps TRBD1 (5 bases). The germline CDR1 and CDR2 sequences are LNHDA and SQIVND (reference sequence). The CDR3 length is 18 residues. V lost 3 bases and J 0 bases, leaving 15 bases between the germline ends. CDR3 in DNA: TGTGCCAGTAGTATCCTCAGGGCCCTTCACTCTGGGGCCAACGTCCTGACTTTC. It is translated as CASSILRALHSGANVLTF.

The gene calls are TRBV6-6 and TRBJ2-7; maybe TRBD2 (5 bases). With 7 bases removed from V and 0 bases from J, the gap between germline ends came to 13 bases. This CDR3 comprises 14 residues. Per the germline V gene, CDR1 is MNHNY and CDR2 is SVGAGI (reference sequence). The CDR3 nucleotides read TGTGCCAGCACCTTGAGGGTGCCCTCCTACGAGCAGTACTTC. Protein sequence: CASTLRVPSYEQYF.

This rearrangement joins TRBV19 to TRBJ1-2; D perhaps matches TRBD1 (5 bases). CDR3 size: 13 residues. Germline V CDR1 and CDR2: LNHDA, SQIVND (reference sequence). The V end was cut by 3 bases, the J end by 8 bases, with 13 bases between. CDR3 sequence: CASSIGGTRGYTF. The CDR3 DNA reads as TGTGCCAGTAGTATCGGGGGGACCAGAGGCTACACCTTC.

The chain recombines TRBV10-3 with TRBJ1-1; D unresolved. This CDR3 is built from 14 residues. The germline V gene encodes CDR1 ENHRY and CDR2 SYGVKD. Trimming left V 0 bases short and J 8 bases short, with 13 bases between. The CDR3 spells CAISESSGRAEAFF. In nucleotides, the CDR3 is TGTGCCATCAGTGAGTCGAGTGGGAGGGCAGAAGCTTTCTTT.